This passage covers 8 T cell receptor beta chains from one sample sequenced in a study of CD8+ T cells in alopecia areata. Reverse transcribed after extraction, RNA yielded cDNA as the sequencing template. The repertoire was sequenced with immunoSEQ multiplex PCR; TCRdb's copy has only in-frame clones and lacks some. Found here are 150,000 or so clones, around 47% of them singletons; the top ten hold less than 8%. The source material was CD4+ T cells sorted from blood. The receptors stem from a human donor with alopecia areata.

This clone was picked up a small number of times. V is TRBV7-9 and J is TRBJ1-1, with no clear D. CDR1 is SEHNR and CDR2 is FQNEAQ in the germline V gene (reference sequence). CDR3 length equals 10 residues. V dropped 2 bases and J dropped 7 bases, with 2 bases sitting between them. The CDR3: CASSLNEAFF. The CDR3 nucleotides are TGTGCCAGCAGCTTAAATGAAGCTTTCTTT.

The rearrangement joins TRBV27 to TRBJ1-1, with TRBD1 as a possible D gene (5 bases). This CDR3 is built from 13 residues. The germline V and J ends were trimmed by 7 bases and 4 bases, with 13 bases remaining between them. From germline, CDR1 is MNHEY and CDR2 SMNVEV (reference sequence). CDR3 coding DNA: TGTGCCAGCACCGACGCCGGGGGCACTGAAGCTTTCTTT. Its translation is CASTDAGGTEAFF.

This clone was observed a handful of times. The CDR3 bases are TGTGCCAGCAGTTCCTCTTTTGGGCTGGGCGTTTTTTTT. Its protein product is CASSSSFGLGVFF. The chain carries TRBV28 and TRBJ1-4, with no clear D. This CDR3 spans 13 amino acids. Trimming cost V 4 bases and J 17 bases, with 20 bases left between them. Germline V gene data show CDR1 as MDHEN and CDR2 as SYDVKM.

This chain connects TRBV5-1 to TRBJ1-2, with 10 nucleotides matching TRBD1. The CDR3 is 13 amino acids. J gave up 8 bases and V 4 bases, and 5 bases lay outside the gene matches. Germline CDR1 and CDR2: SGHRS and YFSETQ. The CDR3 loop is CASSPGTGVGYTF. The CDR3 nucleotides read TGCGCCAGCAGCCCCGGGACAGGGGTCGGCTACACCTTC. The complete variable domain, with remaining parts taken from reference TRBV5-1 and TRBJ1-2, reads KAGVTQTPRYLIKTRGQQVTLSCSPISGHRSVSWYQQTPGQGLQFLFEYFSETQRNKGNFPGRFSGRQFSNSRSEMNVSTLELGDSALYLCASSPGTGVGYTFGSGTRLTVV.

This clone was recorded a few times. The rearrangement joins TRBV5-1 to TRBJ2-3; D is undetermined. V lost 0 bases and J lost 1, with 12 bases in between. Per germline, CDR1 SGHRS and CDR2 YFSETQ. The CDR3 totals 16 residues. CDR3 loop: CASSLGSFGGTDTQYF. The CDR3 DNA sequence: TGCGCCAGCAGCTTGGGAAGTTTTGGGGGCACAGATACGCAGTATTTT.

This chain links TRBV2 with TRBJ2-1, with D maybe TRBD2 (6 bases). The CDR3 loop spans 13 amino acids. The germline V gene encodes CDR1 SNHLY and CDR2 FYNNEI. V was pared by 7 bases and J by 3 bases, with 10 bases between. This CDR3 is CASTADYYNEQFF. For the CDR3, the DNA is TGTGCCAGCACCGCGGACTACTACAATGAGCAGTTCTTC.

This clone was recorded a few times. The chain joins TRBV4-1 to TRBJ2-7; D perhaps matches TRBD1 (5 bases). The CDR3 covers 14 residues. Per germline, CDR1 MGHRA and CDR2 YSYEKL. Trimming pared 1 base from V and 2 bases from J, leaving 9 bases between. The chain's CDR3 is CASSQVTATYEQYF. The DNA for the CDR3 is TGCGCCAGCAGCCAAGTGACAGCTACCTACGAGCAGTACTTC.

The chain is built from TRBV2 and TRBJ2-5; 7 bases are shared with TRBD2. Trimming at V came to 8 bases and at J to 4 bases, leaving 7 bases not matched to a gene. Germline assignment: CDR1 SNHLY and CDR2 FYNNEI. CDR3 length equals 13 residues. The CDR3 reads CASGGGVAETQYF. The CDR3 DNA is TGTGCCAGCGGGGGAGGGGTAGCAGAGACCCAGTACTTC.